This entry lists 22 T cell receptor beta chains sequenced from one sample in a study of cytomegalovirus exposure and HLA in healthy donors. It was with 60 Vbeta and 13 Jbeta primers that the PCR ran. Sequenced by immunoSEQ multiplex PCR; TCRdb stores in-frame clones only, minus some. The sample includes roughly 160,000 clones, less than 90% of them seen just once. Sequenced: PBMCs. Receptor source: a man aged 30 to 45 in good health and CMV-seronegative.

This rearrangement joins TRBV27 to TRBJ2-5; the D gene is possibly TRBD2 (5 bases). V was trimmed by 6 bases and J by 3 bases, leaving 14 bases between them. Germline CDR1 is MNHEY and CDR2 is SMNVEV (reference sequence). This CDR3 has 14 residues. The CDR3 sequence: CASSAYGVEETQYF. CDR3 sequence (DNA): TGTGCCAGCAGCGCCTACGGGGTGGAAGAGACCCAGTACTTC.

CDR3 residues: CASSAGTRGGGYTF. The CDR3 DNA follows: TGCGCCAGCAGCGCAGGGACAAGGGGAGGGGGCTACACCTTC. The gene calls are TRBV5-1 and TRBJ1-2; possibly TRBD1 for D (6 bases). CDR3 length: 14 amino acids. V lost 4 bases and J 8 bases, leaving 18 bases between the germline ends. Per the germline V gene, CDR1 is SGHRS and CDR2 is YFSETQ.

The chain has TRBV19 and TRBJ2-1; TRBD2 is a possible D gene (6 bases). CDR1 and CDR2 (germline): LNHDA, SQIVND (reference sequence). The CDR3 covers 15 residues. The germline V and J ends were trimmed by 5 bases and 3 bases, with 14 bases remaining between them. CDR3 amino acids: CASSPGLVFYNEQFF. The CDR3 DNA follows: TGTGCCAGTAGTCCGGGACTGGTCTTCTACAATGAGCAGTTCTTC.

The chain links TRBV5-1 to TRBJ1-1, with D uncertain. CDR1 SGHRS and CDR2 YFSETQ come from the germline V gene. CDR3 length equals 13 residues. Trimming took 9 bases from V and 0 from J, leaving 12 bases between them. As DNA, the CDR3 is TGCGCCACCGGGCGCGGGATGAACACTGAAGCTTTCTTT. Protein product: CATGRGMNTEAFF. Full variable domain (outside the CDR3, taken from reference TRBV5-1 and TRBJ1-1): KAGVTQTPRYLIKTRGQQVTLSCSPISGHRSVSWYQQTPGQGLQFLFEYFSETQRNKGNFPGRFSGRQFSNSRSEMNVSTLELGDSALYLCATGRGMNTEAFFGQGTRLTVV.

Only a few counts were recorded for this clone. The V call is TRBV10-3, the J call TRBJ2-7; tentatively, D is TRBD1 (5 bases). The length of the CDR3 is 14 residues. CDR1 and CDR2 (germline): ENHRY, SYGVKD. V lost 3 bases, J lost 2 bases, and 11 bases lay in between. CDR3 DNA: TGTGCCATCAGTGATCCTAGGGGCCCCTACGAGCAGTACTTC. It codes for CAISDPRGPYEQYF.

This rearrangement joins TRBV5-3 to TRBJ2-1, with D possibly TRBD1 on 6 matching bases. TRBV5-3 is known as an ORF, though its function is uncertain. This CDR3 contains 16 residues. The V gene lost 1 base and the J gene lost 2 bases, with 13 bases spanning the gap. CDR3 amino acids: CARSLNRQVPYNEQFF. For the CDR3, the DNA is TGTGCCAGAAGCTTGAATAGACAGGTGCCCTACAATGAGCAGTTCTTC.

J is TRBJ1-2 and V is TRBV9; perhaps TRBD1 as D (6 bases). There are 14 residues in the CDR3. The germline CDR1 and CDR2 sequences are SGDLS and YYNGEE. Trimming left V 2 bases short and J 4 bases short, with 12 bases between. CDR3 sequence reads: CASSVGRGFYGYTF. CDR3 DNA sequence: TGTGCCAGCAGCGTCGGCAGGGGTTTCTATGGCTACACCTTC.

The rearrangement joins TRBV7-2 to TRBJ2-5, with D perhaps matching TRBD2 (5 bases). Germline CDR1 SGHTA, CDR2 FQGNSA. This CDR3 has 11 residues. V was trimmed by 4 bases and J by 11 bases, leaving 11 bases between them. This CDR3 reads CASSSFGEQYF. The CDR3 DNA reads as TGTGCCAGCAGCTCGTTTGGGGAGCAGTACTTC.

The J gene is TRBJ2-1, the V gene TRBV11-3, with 8 bases aligning to TRBD2. The germline V gene encodes CDR1 SGHNT and CDR2 YENEEA. The CDR3 is 15 amino acids. With 6 bases clipped from V and 2 bases from J, the junction kept 6 bases outside the gene matches. CDR3 nucleotide sequence: TGTGCCAGCAGTGGACGGGAGGGGACCTACAATGAGCAGTTCTTC. This sequence encodes CASSGREGTYNEQFF.

The V call is TRBV19, the J call TRBJ1-1; D not resolved. The germline V gene encodes CDR1 LNHDA and CDR2 SQIVND (reference sequence). V gave up 6 bases and J gave up 2 bases, with 16 bases separating them. The CDR3 is 15 amino acids. The CDR3 is CASSLMFYSNTEAFF. In DNA form, the CDR3 reads TGTGCCAGTAGCCTAATGTTCTACTCAAACACTGAAGCTTTCTTT.

The chain recombines TRBV7-3 with TRBJ2-5; maybe TRBD1 (6 bases). This CDR3 region has 16 residues. From germline, CDR1 is SGHTA and CDR2 FQGTGA. V dropped 5 bases and J dropped 2 bases, with 18 bases sitting between them. CDR3 region: CASSPPATGKQETQYF. Written as DNA, the CDR3 is TGTGCCAGCAGCCCCCCCGCGACAGGAAAACAAGAGACCCAGTACTTC.

This sequence joins TRBV9 and TRBJ2-6; D may be TRBD1 (6 bases). CDR1 and CDR2 (germline): SGDLS, YYNGEE. Trimming cost V 3 bases and J 3 bases, with 16 bases left between them. The CDR3 consists of 17 residues. DNA for the CDR3: TGTGCCAGCAGCGAGCTCCCCCAGGGGAATGGGGCCAACGTCCTGACTTTC. Amino acids: CASSELPQGNGANVLTF.

The CDR3 DNA reads TGCGCCAGCAGTGAGTCGACAGGCTATGGCTACACCTTC. It yields the protein CASSESTGYGYTF. The chain couples TRBV10-1 to TRBJ1-2, with D perhaps TRBD1 (6 bases). CDR1 and CDR2 (germline): WNHNN, SYGVQD (reference sequence). The CDR3 covers 13 residues. V lost 0 bases and J lost 4, with 6 bases in between.

This clone was picked up a small number of times. The genes are TRBV19 and TRBJ2-7, with D unresolved. Germline V CDR1 and CDR2: LNHDA, SQIVND (reference sequence). This CDR3 comprises 15 residues. V gave up 4 bases and J gave up 0 bases, with 13 bases separating them. CDR3 nucleotides: TGTGCCAGTAGTAGCGTCTTCTCGAGCTCCTACGAGCAGTACTTC. Protein product: CASSSVFSSSYEQYF.

This sequence joins TRBV30 and TRBJ2-7, with TRBD1 matching over 9 bases. The CDR3 has 12 residues. CDR1 and CDR2 from the germline V gene are GTSNPN and SVGIG (reference sequence). V shed 1 base, J shed 5 bases, and the junction held 0 bases outside the gene matches. CDR3 in amino acids: CAWSGQGDEQYF. CDR3 nucleotides: TGTGCCTGGAGTGGACAGGGGGACGAGCAGTACTTC.

This chain uses TRBV19 with TRBJ2-7; 12 nucleotides match TRBD2. Germline CDR1 and CDR2: LNHDA and SQIVND (reference sequence). Germline trimming cut 3 bases from V and 2 bases from J; bases unmatched to any gene: 5. The CDR3 is made up of 16 amino acids. This CDR3 is CASSIPTSGGPYEQYF. The CDR3 DNA follows: TGTGCCAGTAGTATCCCGACTAGCGGGGGACCCTACGAGCAGTACTTC.

The CDR3 DNA follows: TGTGCCAGCAGCTTAGTGGCTAGCGGGAGTGGAGAGACCCAGTACTTC. Translated: CASSLVASGSGETQYF. This chain links TRBV7-9 with TRBJ2-5; 10 bases are shared with TRBD2. This CDR3 has 16 residues. Germline V gene data show CDR1 as SEHNR and CDR2 as FQNEAQ (reference sequence). The V and J ends lost 1 base and 4 bases, in that order; junction bases with no gene match: 6.

This clone was observed a few times. The gene calls are TRBV7-2 and TRBJ1-4; D ambiguous. V was clipped by 3 bases and J by 7 bases, with 9 bases between them. The CDR3 runs to 13 residues. Germline V gives CDR1 SGHTA, CDR2 FQGNSA. The CDR3 DNA reads TGTGCCAGCAGCTTGGGGAGGCGTGAAAAACTGTTTTTT. As protein: CASSLGRREKLFF.

The chain uses TRBV5-5 and TRBJ2-1; no firm D call. Germline V gene lookup returns CDR1 SGHKS and CDR2 YYEKEE (reference sequence). Between the trimmed V and J ends, which lost 0 bases and 5 bases, there was a span of 9 bases. This CDR3 has 14 residues. The CDR3 sequence: CASSLGAQNNEQFF. CDR3 sequence (DNA): TGTGCCAGCAGCTTGGGGGCGCAGAACAATGAGCAGTTCTTC.

This chain connects TRBV27 to TRBJ2-3, with D tentatively TRBD1 (5 bases). Germline assignment: CDR1 MNHEY and CDR2 SMNVEV (reference sequence). The CDR3 length is 19 residues. V lost 3 bases, J lost 1 base, and 23 bases lay in between. The CDR3 DNA is TGTGCCAGCAGTTTTGTGGCAGGGTTAGTGATTGGGGGCACAGATACGCAGTATTTT. Translation gives CASSFVAGLVIGGTDTQYF.

The V gene is TRBV23-1, the J gene TRBJ1-6, with 7 bases matching TRBD1. TRBV23-1 is placed among ORFs of uncertain function. Trimming removed 0 bases from V and 9 bases from J; junction bases left unmatched: 5. This CDR3 is 15 amino acids long. CDR3 region: CASSQSDRFLSPLHF. In DNA, the CDR3 is TGCGCCAGCAGTCAATCGGACAGGTTTCTTTCACCCCTCCACTTT.

This chain connects TRBV28 to TRBJ1-6, with TRBD1 as a possible D gene (5 bases). In germline, CDR1 is MDHEN, CDR2 SYDVKM. CDR3 length equals 17 residues. Between the trimmed V and J ends, which lost 6 bases and 0 bases, there was a span of 15 bases. In nucleotides, the CDR3 is TGTGCCAGCAGGCTACCGGGGGAGAGCTCCTATAATTCACCCCTCCACTTT. Residues: CASRLPGESSYNSPLHF.